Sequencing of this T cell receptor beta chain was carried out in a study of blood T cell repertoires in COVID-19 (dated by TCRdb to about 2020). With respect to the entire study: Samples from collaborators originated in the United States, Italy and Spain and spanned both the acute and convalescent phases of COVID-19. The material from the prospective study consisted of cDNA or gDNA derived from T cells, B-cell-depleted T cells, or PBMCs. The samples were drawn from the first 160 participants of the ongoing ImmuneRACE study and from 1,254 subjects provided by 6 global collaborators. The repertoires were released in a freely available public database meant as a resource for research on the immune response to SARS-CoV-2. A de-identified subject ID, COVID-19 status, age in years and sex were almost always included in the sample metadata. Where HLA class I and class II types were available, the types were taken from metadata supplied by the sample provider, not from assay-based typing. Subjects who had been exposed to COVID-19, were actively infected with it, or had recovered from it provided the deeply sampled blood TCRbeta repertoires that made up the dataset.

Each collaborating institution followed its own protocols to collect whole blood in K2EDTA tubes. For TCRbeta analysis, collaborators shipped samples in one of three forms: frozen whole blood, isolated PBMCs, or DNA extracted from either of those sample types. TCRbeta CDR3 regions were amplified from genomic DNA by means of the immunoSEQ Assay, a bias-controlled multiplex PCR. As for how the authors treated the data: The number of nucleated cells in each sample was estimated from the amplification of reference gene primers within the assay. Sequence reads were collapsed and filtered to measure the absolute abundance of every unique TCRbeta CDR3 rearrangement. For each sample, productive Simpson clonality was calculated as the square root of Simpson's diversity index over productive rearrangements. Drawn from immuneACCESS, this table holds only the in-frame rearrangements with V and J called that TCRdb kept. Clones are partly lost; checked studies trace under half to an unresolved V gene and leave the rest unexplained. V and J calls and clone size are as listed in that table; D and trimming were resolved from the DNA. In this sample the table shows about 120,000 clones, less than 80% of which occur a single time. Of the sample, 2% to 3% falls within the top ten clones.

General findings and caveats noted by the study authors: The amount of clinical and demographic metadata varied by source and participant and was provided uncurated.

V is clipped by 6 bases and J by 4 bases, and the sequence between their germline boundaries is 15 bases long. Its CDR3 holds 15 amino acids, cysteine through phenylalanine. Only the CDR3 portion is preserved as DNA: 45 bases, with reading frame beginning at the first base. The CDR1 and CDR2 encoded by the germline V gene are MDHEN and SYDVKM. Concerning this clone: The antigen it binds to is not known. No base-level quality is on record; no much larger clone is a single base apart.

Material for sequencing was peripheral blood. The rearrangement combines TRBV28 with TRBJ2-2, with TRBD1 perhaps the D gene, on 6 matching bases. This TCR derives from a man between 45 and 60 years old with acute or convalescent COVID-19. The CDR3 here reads CASSQGLHRTGELFF. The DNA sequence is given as TGTGCCAGCAGCCAGGGGTTACACCGCACCGGGGAGCTGTTTTTT.